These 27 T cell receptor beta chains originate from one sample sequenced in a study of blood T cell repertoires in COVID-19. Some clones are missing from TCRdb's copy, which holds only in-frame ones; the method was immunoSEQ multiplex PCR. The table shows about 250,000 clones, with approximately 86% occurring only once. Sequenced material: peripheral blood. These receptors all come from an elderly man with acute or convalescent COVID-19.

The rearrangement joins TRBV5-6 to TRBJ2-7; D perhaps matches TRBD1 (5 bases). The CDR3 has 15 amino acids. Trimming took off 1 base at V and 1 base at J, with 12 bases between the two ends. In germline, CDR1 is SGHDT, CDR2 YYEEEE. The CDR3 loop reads CASSLRQGQSYEQYF. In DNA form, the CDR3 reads TGTGCCAGCAGCTTGAGGCAGGGTCAATCCTACGAGCAGTACTTC.

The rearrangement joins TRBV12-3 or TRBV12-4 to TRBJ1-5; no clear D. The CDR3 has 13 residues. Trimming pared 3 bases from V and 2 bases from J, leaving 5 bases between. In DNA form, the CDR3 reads TGTGCCAGCAGTTTGGTAGGCAATCAGCCCCAGCATTTT. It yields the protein CASSLVGNQPQHF.

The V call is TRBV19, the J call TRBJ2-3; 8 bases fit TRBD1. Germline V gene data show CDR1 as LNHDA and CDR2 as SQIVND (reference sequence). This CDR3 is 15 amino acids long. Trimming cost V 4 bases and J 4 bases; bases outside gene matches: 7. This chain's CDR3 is CASSTRQGMADTQYF. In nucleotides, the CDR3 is TGTGCCAGTAGTACACGACAGGGGATGGCAGATACGCAGTATTTT.

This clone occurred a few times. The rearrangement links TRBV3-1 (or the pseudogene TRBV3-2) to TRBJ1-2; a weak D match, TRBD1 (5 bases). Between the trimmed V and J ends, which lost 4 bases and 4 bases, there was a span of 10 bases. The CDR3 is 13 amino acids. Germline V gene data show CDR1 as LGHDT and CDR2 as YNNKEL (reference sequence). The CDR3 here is CASSRDRFYGYTF. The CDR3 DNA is TGTGCCAGCAGCCGAGACAGATTCTATGGCTACACCTTC.

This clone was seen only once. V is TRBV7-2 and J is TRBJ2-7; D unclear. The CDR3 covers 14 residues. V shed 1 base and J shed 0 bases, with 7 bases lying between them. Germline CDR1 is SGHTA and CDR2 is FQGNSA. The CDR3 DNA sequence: TGTGCCAGCAGCTTAGGGCGGAGCTCCTACGAGCAGTACTTC. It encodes CASSLGRSSYEQYF.

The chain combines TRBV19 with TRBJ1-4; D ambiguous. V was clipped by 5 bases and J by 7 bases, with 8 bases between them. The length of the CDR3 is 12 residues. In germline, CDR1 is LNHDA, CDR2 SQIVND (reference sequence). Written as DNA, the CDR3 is TGTGCCAGTAGTCAGGAGGTTGAAAAACTGTTTTTT. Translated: CASSQEVEKLFF.

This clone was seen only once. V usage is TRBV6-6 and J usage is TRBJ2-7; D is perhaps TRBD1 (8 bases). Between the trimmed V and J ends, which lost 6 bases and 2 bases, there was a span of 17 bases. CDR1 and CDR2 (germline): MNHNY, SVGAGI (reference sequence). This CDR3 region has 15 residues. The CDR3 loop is CASRNGQGGTYEQYF. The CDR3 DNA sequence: TGTGCCAGCAGGAATGGACAGGGAGGGACCTACGAGCAGTACTTC.

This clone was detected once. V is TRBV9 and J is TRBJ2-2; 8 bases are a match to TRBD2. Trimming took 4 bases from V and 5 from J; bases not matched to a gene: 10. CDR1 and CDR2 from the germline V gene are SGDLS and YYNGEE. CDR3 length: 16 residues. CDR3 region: CASSPPGVAGTGELFF. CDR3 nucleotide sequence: TGTGCCAGCAGCCCCCCCGGGGTAGCGGGAACCGGGGAGCTGTTTTTT.

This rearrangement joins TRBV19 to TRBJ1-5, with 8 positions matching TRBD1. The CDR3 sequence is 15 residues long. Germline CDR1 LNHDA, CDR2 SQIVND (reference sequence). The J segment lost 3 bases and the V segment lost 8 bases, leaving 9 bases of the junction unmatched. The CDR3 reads CASRTTGATNQPQHF. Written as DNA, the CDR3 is TGTGCCAGTCGTACGACAGGGGCAACCAATCAGCCCCAGCATTTT.

The CDR3 DNA reads TGTGCCAGCAGCTTAATGTCCGCGGGGGGCCCCCTAAGCTCCTACAATGAGCAGTTCTTC. It yields the protein CASSLMSAGGPLSSYNEQFF. The chain carries TRBV7-6 and TRBJ2-1; the match to TRBD2 covers 8 bases. The germline gives CDR1 SGHVS, CDR2 FNYEAQ. With V trimmed by 2 bases and J by 0 bases, 15 bases remained unmatched. The length of the CDR3 is 20 residues.

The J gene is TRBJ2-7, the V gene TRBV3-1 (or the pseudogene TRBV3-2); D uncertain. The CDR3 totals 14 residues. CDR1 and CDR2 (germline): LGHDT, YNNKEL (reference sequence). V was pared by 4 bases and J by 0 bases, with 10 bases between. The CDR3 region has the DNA TGTGCCAGCAGCCCCCGGCGGAGCTCCTACGAGCAGTACTTC. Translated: CASSPRRSSYEQYF.

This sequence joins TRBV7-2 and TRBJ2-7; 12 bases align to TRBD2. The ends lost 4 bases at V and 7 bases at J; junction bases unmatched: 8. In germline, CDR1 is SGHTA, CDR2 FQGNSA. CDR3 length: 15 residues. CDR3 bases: TGTGCCAGCAGCTCCGGACTAGCGGGACAAGTGGAGCAGTACTTC. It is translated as CASSSGLAGQVEQYF.

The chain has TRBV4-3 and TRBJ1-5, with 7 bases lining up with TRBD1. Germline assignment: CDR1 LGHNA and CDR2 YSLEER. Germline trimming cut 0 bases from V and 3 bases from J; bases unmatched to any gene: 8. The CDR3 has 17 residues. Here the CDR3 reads CASSQDLDGTDNQPQHF. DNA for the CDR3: TGCGCCAGCAGCCAAGATCTGGACGGGACAGACAATCAGCCCCAGCATTTT.

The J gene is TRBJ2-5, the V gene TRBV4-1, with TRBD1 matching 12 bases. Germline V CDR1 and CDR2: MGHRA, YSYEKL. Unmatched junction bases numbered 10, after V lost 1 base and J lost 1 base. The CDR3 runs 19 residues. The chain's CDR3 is CASSQVRDRGQVVQETQYF. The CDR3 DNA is TGCGCCAGCAGCCAAGTCCGGGACAGGGGGCAGGTAGTCCAAGAGACCCAGTACTTC.

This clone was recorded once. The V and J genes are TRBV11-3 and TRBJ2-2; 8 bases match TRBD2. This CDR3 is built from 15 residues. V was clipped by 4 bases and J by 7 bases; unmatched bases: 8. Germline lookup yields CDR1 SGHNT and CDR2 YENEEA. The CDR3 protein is CASSSPGGSHGELFF. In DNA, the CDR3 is TGTGCCAGCAGCTCTCCGGGAGGGTCACACGGGGAGCTGTTTTTT.

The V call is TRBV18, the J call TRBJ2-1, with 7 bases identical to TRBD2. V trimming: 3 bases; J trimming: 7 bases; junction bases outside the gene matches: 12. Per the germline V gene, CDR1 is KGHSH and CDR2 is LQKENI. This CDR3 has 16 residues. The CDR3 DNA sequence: TGTGCCAGCTCACCTGCCCCGGCGGGAGCCGGGAATGAGCAGTTCTTC. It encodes CASSPAPAGAGNEQFF.

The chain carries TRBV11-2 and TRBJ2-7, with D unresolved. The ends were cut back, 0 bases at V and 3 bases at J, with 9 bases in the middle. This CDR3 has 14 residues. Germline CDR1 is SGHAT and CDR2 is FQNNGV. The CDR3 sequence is CASSLDRPSYEQYF. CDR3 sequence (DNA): TGTGCCAGCAGCTTAGATCGTCCGAGCTACGAGCAGTACTTC.

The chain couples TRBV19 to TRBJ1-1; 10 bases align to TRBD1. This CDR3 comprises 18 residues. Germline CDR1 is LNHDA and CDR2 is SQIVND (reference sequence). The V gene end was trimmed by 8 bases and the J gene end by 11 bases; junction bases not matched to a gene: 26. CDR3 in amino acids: CASRPFPGQGSAIPWAFF. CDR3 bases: TGTGCCAGTCGACCTTTTCCGGGACAGGGGAGTGCTATACCTTGGGCTTTCTTT.

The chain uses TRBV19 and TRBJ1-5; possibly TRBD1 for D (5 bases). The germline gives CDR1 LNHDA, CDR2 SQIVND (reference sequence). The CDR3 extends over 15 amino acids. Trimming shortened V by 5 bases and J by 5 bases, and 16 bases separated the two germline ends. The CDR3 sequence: CASSLRTSSHQPQHF. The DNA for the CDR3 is TGTGCCAGTAGTCTCAGGACATCCTCCCATCAGCCCCAGCATTTT. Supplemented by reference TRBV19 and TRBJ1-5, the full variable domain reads DGGITQSPKYLFRKEGQNVTLSCEQNLNHDAMYWYRQDPGQGLRLIYYSQIVNDFQKGDIAEGYSVSREKKESFPLTVTSAQKNPTAFYLCASSLRTSSHQPQHFGDGTRLSIL.

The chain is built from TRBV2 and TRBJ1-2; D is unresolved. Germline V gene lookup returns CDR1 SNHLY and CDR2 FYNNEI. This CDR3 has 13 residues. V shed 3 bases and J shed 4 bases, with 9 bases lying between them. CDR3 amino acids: CASSDNRPYGYTF. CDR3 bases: TGTGCCAGCAGTGATAACAGACCCTATGGCTACACCTTC.

The CDR3 coding sequence is TGTGCCAGCGCTCGGGACAGGAGAAACCAAGAGACCCAGTACTTC. This gives the protein CASARDRRNQETQYF. V is TRBV14 and J is TRBJ2-5; 8 bases match TRBD1. The CDR3 extends over 15 amino acids. The trim removed 8 bases at V and 0 bases at J, leaving 8 bases unmatched. CDR1 SGHDN and CDR2 FVKESK come from the germline V gene.

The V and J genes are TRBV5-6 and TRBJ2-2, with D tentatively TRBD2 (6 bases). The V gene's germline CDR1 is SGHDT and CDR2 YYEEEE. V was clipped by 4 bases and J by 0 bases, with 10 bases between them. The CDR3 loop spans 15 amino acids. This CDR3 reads CASSPGTANTGELFF. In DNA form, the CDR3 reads TGTGCCAGCAGCCCGGGGACTGCGAACACCGGGGAGCTGTTTTTT.

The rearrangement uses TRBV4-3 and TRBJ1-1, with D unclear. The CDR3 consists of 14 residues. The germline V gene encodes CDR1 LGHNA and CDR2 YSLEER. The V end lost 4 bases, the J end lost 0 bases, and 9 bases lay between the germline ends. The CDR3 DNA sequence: TGCGCCAGCAGCCTTCAGGCGATGAACACTGAAGCTTTCTTT. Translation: CASSLQAMNTEAFF.

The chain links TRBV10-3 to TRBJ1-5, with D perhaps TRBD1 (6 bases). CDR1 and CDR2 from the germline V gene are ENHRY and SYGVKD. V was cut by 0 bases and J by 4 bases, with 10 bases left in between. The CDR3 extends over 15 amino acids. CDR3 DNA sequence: TGTGCCATCAGTGAGTCGCGGACAGATAATCAGCCCCAGCATTTT. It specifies CAISESRTDNQPQHF.

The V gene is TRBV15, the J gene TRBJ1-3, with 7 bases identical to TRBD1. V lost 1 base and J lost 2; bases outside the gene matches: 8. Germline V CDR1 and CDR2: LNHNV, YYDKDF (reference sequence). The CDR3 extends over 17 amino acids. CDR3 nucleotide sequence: TGTGCCACCAGCAGAGGGCATAACAGGGGAACTGGAAACACCATATATTTT. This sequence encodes CATSRGHNRGTGNTIYF.

This CDR3 reads CASSLRGSGRTDEQYF. CDR3 in DNA: TGTGCCAGCAGTCTTCGCGGTAGCGGGAGGACAGACGAGCAGTACTTC. This chain joins TRBV7-6 and TRBJ2-7, with 10 bases matching TRBD2. Germline V lookup: CDR1 SGHVS, CDR2 FNYEAQ. CDR3 length: 16 amino acids. J gave up 5 bases and V 6 bases, and 13 bases lay outside the gene matches.

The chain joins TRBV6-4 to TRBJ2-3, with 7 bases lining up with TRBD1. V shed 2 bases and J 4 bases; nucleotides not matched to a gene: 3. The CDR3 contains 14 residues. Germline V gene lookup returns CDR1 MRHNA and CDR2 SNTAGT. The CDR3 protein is CASSDGQGADTQYF. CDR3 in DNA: TGTGCCAGCAGTGACGGCCAGGGGGCAGATACGCAGTATTTT.